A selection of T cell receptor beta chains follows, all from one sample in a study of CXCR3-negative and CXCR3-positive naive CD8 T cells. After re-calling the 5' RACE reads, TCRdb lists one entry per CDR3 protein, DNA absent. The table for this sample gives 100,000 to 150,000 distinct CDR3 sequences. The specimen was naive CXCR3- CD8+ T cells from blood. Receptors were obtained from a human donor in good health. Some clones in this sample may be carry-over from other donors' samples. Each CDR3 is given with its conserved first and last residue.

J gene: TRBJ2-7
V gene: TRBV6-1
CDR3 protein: CASTVYPGRYEQYF

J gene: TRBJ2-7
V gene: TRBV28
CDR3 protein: CASSTSGSLYEQYF

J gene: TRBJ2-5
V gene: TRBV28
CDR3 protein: CASSLEGGRQGPQETQYF

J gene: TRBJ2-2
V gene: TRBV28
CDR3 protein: CASRAGGNTGELFF

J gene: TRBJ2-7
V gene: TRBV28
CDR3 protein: CASRHSYRDGNHEQYF

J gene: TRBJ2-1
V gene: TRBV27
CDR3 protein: CASSTRDRGHEQFF

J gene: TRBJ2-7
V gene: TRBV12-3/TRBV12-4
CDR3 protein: CASSLFRGEQYF

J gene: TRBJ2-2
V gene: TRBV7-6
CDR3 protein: CALGRGSPGELFF

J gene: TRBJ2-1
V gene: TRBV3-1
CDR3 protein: CASSQNRGSYNEQFF

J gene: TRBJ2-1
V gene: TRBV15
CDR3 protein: CATSSPRVMRTFF

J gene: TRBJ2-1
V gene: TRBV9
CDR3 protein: CASSLATSGGVGEQFF

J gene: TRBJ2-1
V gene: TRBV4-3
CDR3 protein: CASSQDSSGGASTEQFF

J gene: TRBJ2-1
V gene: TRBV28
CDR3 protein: CASGQSSYNEQFF

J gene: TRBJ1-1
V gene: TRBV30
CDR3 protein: CAWNVLRDTEAFF

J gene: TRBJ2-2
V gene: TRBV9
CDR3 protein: CASSVEPLLGPGTGELFF

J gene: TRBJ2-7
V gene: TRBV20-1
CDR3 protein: CSARDRGTGYEQYF

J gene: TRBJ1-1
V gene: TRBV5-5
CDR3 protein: CASSLGPDTEAFF

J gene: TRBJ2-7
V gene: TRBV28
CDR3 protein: CASSLVVGSSYEQYF

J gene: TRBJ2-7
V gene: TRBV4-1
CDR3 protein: CASSLRTSGVYEQYF

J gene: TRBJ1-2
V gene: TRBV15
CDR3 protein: CATSRVQGGYGYTF